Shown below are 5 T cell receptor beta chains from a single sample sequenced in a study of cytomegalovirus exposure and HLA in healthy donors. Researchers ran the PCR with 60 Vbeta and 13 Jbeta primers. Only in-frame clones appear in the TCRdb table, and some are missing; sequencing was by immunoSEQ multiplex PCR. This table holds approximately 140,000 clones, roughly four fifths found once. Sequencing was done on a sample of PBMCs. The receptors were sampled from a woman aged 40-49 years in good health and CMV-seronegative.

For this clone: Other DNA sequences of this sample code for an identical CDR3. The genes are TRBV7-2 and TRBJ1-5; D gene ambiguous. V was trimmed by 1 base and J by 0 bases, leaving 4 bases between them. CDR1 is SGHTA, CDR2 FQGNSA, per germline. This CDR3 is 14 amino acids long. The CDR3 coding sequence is TGTGCCAGCAGCTTAGGACATAGCAATCAGCCCCAGCATTTT. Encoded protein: CASSLGHSNQPQHF.

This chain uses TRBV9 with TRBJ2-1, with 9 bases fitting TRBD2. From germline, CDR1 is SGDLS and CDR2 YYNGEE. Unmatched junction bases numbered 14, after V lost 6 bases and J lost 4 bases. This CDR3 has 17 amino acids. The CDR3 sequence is CASIQASGVRSYNEQFF. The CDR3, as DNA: TGTGCCAGCATACAAGCTAGCGGGGTCCGCTCTTACAATGAGCAGTTCTTC. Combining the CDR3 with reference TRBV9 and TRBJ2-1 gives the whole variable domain DSGVTQTPKHLITATGQRVTLRCSPRSGDLSVYWYQQSLDQGLQFLIQYYNGEERAKGNILERFSAQQFPDLHSELNLSSLELGDSALYFCASIQASGVRSYNEQFFGPGTRLTVL.

CDR3 in amino acids: CASSLSSTGAYGYTF. The CDR3 DNA sequence: TGTGCCAGCAGTTTGAGCTCGACAGGGGCCTATGGCTACACCTTC. The J gene is TRBJ1-2, the V gene TRBV6-5; TRBD1 agrees at 8 bases. With V trimmed by 4 bases and J by 4 bases, 8 bases remained unmatched. The CDR3 covers 15 residues. CDR1 and CDR2 (germline): MNHEY, SVGAGI.

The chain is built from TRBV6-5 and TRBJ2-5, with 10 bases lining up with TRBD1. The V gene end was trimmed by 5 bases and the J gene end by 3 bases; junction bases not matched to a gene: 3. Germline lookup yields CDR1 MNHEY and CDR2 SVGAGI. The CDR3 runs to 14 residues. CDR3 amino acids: CASSRDRGKETQYF. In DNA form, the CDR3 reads TGTGCCAGCAGTCGGGACAGGGGAAAAGAGACCCAGTACTTC.

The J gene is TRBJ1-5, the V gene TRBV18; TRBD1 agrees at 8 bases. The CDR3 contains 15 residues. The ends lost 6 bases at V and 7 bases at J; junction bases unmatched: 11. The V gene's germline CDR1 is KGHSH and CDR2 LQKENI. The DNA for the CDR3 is TGTGCCAGCTCCCAAGGACAGGGTCTTGGACAGCCCCAGCATTTT. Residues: CASSQGQGLGQPQHF.